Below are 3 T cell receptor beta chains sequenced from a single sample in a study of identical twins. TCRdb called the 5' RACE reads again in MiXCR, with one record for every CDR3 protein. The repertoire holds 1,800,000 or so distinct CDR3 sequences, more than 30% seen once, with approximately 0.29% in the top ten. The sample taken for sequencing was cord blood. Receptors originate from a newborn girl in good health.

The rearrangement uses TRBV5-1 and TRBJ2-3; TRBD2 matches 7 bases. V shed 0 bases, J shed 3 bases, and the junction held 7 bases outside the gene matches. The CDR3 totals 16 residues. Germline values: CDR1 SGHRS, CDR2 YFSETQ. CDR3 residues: CASSLDQAGITDTQYF. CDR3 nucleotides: TGCGCCAGCAGCTTGGATCAAGCGGGAATAACAGATACGCAGTATTTT. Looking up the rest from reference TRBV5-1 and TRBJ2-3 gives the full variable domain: KAGVTQTPRYLIKTRGQQVTLSCSPISGHRSVSWYQQTPGQGLQFLFEYFSETQRNKGNFPGRFSGRQFSNSRSEMNVSTLELGDSALYLCASSLDQAGITDTQYFGPGTRLTVL.

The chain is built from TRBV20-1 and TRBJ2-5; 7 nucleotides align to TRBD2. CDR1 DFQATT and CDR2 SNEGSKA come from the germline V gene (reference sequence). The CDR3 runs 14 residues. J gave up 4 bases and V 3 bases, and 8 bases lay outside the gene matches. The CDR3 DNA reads TGCAGTGCTAGTTACCGGGACTACCTAGAGACCCAGTACTTC. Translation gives CSASYRDYLETQYF.

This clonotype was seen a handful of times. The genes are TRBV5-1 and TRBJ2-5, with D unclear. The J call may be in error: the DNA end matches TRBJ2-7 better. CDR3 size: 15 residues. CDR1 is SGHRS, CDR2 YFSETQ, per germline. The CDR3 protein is CASSVALAAPYEQYF. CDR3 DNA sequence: TGCGCCAGCAGCGTAGCTTTGGCGGCCCCCTACGAGCAGTACTTC.